One and the same sample provided the 20 T cell receptor beta chains below, sequenced in a study of T cell responses to AZD1222 COVID-19 vaccine. Sequenced by immunoSEQ multiplex PCR; TCRdb stores in-frame clones only, minus some. The sample lists approximately 140,000 clones, more than 70% occurring once. The material sequenced was peripheral blood, taken on day 0 of AZD1222 vaccination. The source is an adult in good health.

This chain connects TRBV9 to TRBJ1-1; D gene ambiguous. The V end lost 0 bases, the J end lost 8 bases, and 8 bases lay between the germline ends. The germline gives CDR1 SGDLS, CDR2 YYNGEE. The CDR3 sequence is 12 residues long. This CDR3 reads CASSVEGREAFF. DNA of the CDR3: TGTGCCAGCAGCGTAGAGGGCAGAGAAGCTTTCTTT.

V and J are TRBV5-1 and TRBJ2-1; D is undetermined. V was trimmed by 0 bases and J by 4 bases, leaving 5 bases between them. The CDR3 spans 13 residues. Per the germline V gene, CDR1 is SGHRS and CDR2 is YFSETQ. In nucleotides, the CDR3 is TGCGCCAGCAGCTTGGGGAATTACAATGAGCAGTTCTTC. It specifies CASSLGNYNEQFF.

In its sample, this clone is medium-sized (0.01 to 0.1%). The gene calls are TRBV6-6 and TRBJ1-3, with TRBD1 matching over 9 bases. After removal of 5 bases from V and 4 bases from J, the junction contained 6 bases not matched to a gene. Germline V lookup: CDR1 MNHNY, CDR2 SVGAGI (reference sequence). The CDR3 extends over 15 amino acids. The CDR3 protein is CASSRGTGIGNTIYF. CDR3 in DNA: TGTGCCAGCAGTCGTGGGACAGGGATAGGAAACACCATATATTTT.

V and J are TRBV27 and TRBJ1-4; weak D call: TRBD1 (5 bases). The CDR3 consists of 13 residues. Germline V gene sequence: CDR1 MNHEY, CDR2 SMNVEV (reference sequence). Trimming removed 8 bases from V and 14 bases from J, with 21 bases in between. CDR3 DNA: TGTGCCAGCCGAGACACCGGAAAGGGGCGGCTGTTTTTT. As protein: CASRDTGKGRLFF. Combining the CDR3 with reference TRBV27 and TRBJ1-4 gives the whole variable domain EAQVTQNPRYLITVTGKKLTVTCSQNMNHEYMSWYRQDPGLGLRQIYYSMNVEVTDKGDVPEGYKVSRKEKRNFPLILESPSPNQTSLYFCASRDTGKGRLFFGSGTQLSVL.

Many counts were recorded for this clone. The junction and the germline gene differ at one end; a read error may be behind it. This chain connects TRBV11-2 to TRBJ2-2, with D uncertain. This CDR3 has 11 amino acids. Germline CDR1 and CDR2: SGHAT and FQNNGV. The CDR3 protein is CASSSSDPVRF. The CDR3 DNA reads TGTGCCAGCAGCTCTTCTGACCCCGTTAGGTTT. Using reference TRBV11-2 and TRBJ2-2 for the parts outside the CDR3, the full variable domain is EAGVAQSPRYKIIEKRQSVAFWCNPISGHATLYWYQQILGQGPKLLIQFQNNGVVDDSQLPKDRFSAERLKGVDSTLKIQPAKLEDSAVYLCASSSSDPVRFGEGSRLTVL.

The chain joins TRBV5-1 to TRBJ1-4; 8 nucleotides agree with TRBD1. This CDR3 comprises 15 residues. The germline V gene encodes CDR1 SGHRS and CDR2 YFSETQ. V trimming: 1 base; J trimming: 4 bases; junction bases outside the gene matches: 3. CDR3 bases: TGCGCCAGCAGCTTGCAGGGGGCCATTAATGAAAAACTGTTTTTT. It is translated as CASSLQGAINEKLFF. The variable domain in full, with the rest retrieved from reference TRBV5-1 and TRBJ1-4, is KAGVTQTPRYLIKTRGQQVTLSCSPISGHRSVSWYQQTPGQGLQFLFEYFSETQRNKGNFPGRFSGRQFSNSRSEMNVSTLELGDSALYLCASSLQGAINEKLFFGSGTQLSVL.

V gene TRBV27 combines with J gene TRBJ2-7, with 7 nucleotides matching TRBD1. From germline, CDR1 is MNHEY and CDR2 SMNVEV (reference sequence). Trimming at V came to 5 bases and at J to 3 bases, leaving 7 bases not matched to a gene. The CDR3 length is 14 residues. The CDR3 region is CASSPRDSYYEQYF. Here the CDR3 DNA reads TGTGCCAGCAGTCCCAGGGACAGTTACTACGAGCAGTACTTC.

The gene calls are TRBV9 and TRBJ1-4, with no clear D. V dropped 0 bases and J dropped 7 bases, with 13 bases sitting between them. The germline V gene encodes CDR1 SGDLS and CDR2 YYNGEE. This CDR3 has 15 residues. CDR3 nucleotides: TGTGCCAGCAGCGTAGGTCCTTACGACGGTGAAAAACTGTTTTTT. It yields the protein CASSVGPYDGEKLFF.

This chain uses TRBV7-2 with TRBJ1-5; perhaps TRBD1 as D (6 bases). CDR1 is SGHTA and CDR2 is FQGNSA in the germline V gene. The CDR3 sequence is 16 residues long. The V gene lost 4 bases and the J gene lost 4 bases, with 17 bases spanning the gap. The CDR3 reads CASSSDSGMGNQPQHF. The CDR3 coding sequence is TGTGCCAGCAGCTCGGACAGTGGGATGGGGAATCAGCCCCAGCATTTT.

The table lists this clone with a few counts. V gene TRBV18 combines with J gene TRBJ1-5; D remains ambiguous. Germline V gives CDR1 KGHSH, CDR2 LQKENI. The CDR3 consists of 13 residues. The germline V and J ends were trimmed by 2 bases and 4 bases, with 6 bases remaining between them. This chain's CDR3 is CASSPNLNQPQHF. The CDR3 coding sequence is TGTGCCAGCTCACCAAACCTTAATCAGCCCCAGCATTTT.

In this sample, this clone turned up a few times. Distinct nucleotide sequences in the sample also encode this CDR3. This chain uses TRBV30 with TRBJ1-5, with a weak D call TRBD1 (6 bases). V was pared by 0 bases and J by 4 bases, with 7 bases between. CDR1 and CDR2 (germline): GTSNPN, SVGIG (reference sequence). There are 13 residues in the CDR3. CDR3: CAWSVQGNQPQHF. CDR3 nucleotides: TGTGCCTGGAGTGTACAGGGAAATCAGCCCCAGCATTTT.

The J gene is TRBJ2-5, the V gene TRBV19; possibly TRBD1 for D (6 bases). The CDR3 is made up of 15 amino acids. In germline, CDR1 is LNHDA, CDR2 SQIVND (reference sequence). V gave up 3 bases and J gave up 6 bases, with 17 bases separating them. The CDR3 nucleotides are TGTGCCAGTAGTATTGGGCAGGGGATTATTAAGACCCAGTACTTC. Encoded protein: CASSIGQGIIKTQYF.

This clone was picked up many times. The V and J genes are TRBV5-6 and TRBJ1-1; D gene uncertain. CDR1 SGHDT and CDR2 YYEEEE come from the germline V gene. Trimming took off 0 bases at V and 1 base at J, with 7 bases between the two ends. The CDR3 is made up of 14 amino acids. The CDR3 nucleotides are TGTGCCAGCAGCTTGGGGTTCGGGAACACTGAAGCTTTCTTT. Protein: CASSLGFGNTEAFF.

V gene TRBV25-1 combines with J gene TRBJ1-1; the D is unclear. Germline V gene data show CDR1 as MGHDK and CDR2 as SYGVNS. The CDR3 has 15 residues. Trimming removed 5 bases at V and 0 bases at J, with 13 bases between. In DNA, the CDR3 is TGTGCCAGCAGTCCGAATCGCCGGATGAACACTGAAGCTTTCTTT. Protein: CASSPNRRMNTEAFF.

This clone has a single count. The J gene is TRBJ2-7, the V gene TRBV7-9; D not certain. Trimming took 2 bases from V and 0 from J, leaving 8 bases between them. CDR1 and CDR2 from the germline V gene are SEHNR and FQNEAQ (reference sequence). The CDR3 extends over 14 amino acids. CDR3 in amino acids: CASSLRSDSYEQYF. DNA of the CDR3: TGTGCCAGCAGCTTAAGATCAGACTCCTACGAGCAGTACTTC.

The V and J genes are TRBV7-3 and TRBJ2-7, with 7 bases that match TRBD2. Trimming cost V 2 bases and J 6 bases; bases outside gene matches: 4. The CDR3 extends over 13 amino acids. Germline V gives CDR1 SGHTA, CDR2 FQGTGA. CDR3 nucleotide sequence: TGTGCCAGCAGCTTAGCTAGCGGTGGCGAGCAGTACTTC. Translated, it gives CASSLASGGEQYF.

Here the CDR3 reads CASSLSPQNEQYF. CDR3 bases: TGTGCCAGCAGCTTATCTCCACAGAACGAGCAGTACTTC. The V and J genes are TRBV5-6 and TRBJ2-7; D is ambiguous. This CDR3 comprises 13 residues. V lost 2 bases and J 5 bases, leaving 11 bases between the germline ends. Germline-derived CDR1 and CDR2 are SGHDT and YYEEEE.

The V call is TRBV6-6, the J call TRBJ2-2, with a tentative D call TRBD1 (6 bases). The CDR3 consists of 12 residues. Trimming stripped 9 bases from V and 3 bases from J, with 8 bases between. From germline, CDR1 is MNHNY and CDR2 SVGAGI (reference sequence). CDR3 coding DNA: TGTGCCAGTGAGGGGGACACCGGGGAGCTGTTTTTT. It specifies CASEGDTGELFF.

DNA for the CDR3: TGTGCCAGCAGCACTGGACAGGGGTATAATTCACCCCTCCACTTT. Its protein is CASSTGQGYNSPLHF. The chain uses TRBV5-5 and TRBJ1-6; 9 bases agree with TRBD1. Germline V gene sequence: CDR1 SGHKS, CDR2 YYEKEE (reference sequence). This CDR3 has 15 amino acids. V was pared by 4 bases and J by 4 bases, with 3 bases of the junction left unmatched.

This clone was recorded only once. The rearrangement links TRBV5-6 to TRBJ1-5; D not certain. CDR1 is SGHDT and CDR2 is YYEEEE in the germline V gene. Trimming took 4 bases from V and 3 from J, leaving 11 bases between them. The CDR3 contains 14 residues. CDR3 DNA: TGTGCCAGCAGCCCGGGGTTTGTCAATCAGCCCCAGCATTTT. Translated, it gives CASSPGFVNQPQHF.